Listed below are T cell receptor beta chains from one sample, sequenced in a study of long-term antiretroviral therapy in people with HIV. Clones were sequenced by immunoSEQ multiplex PCR, and TCRdb holds only the in-frame ones, with some missing. In the table there are 48,000 or so clones, roughly 80% of which are singletons. This specimen consisted of unsorted PBMCs, obtained 0.8 years after starting antiretroviral therapy. These receptors all come from a woman younger than 35 with HIV. The CDR3 runs from the conserved cysteine through the conserved F or W. The D gene is left open where the match is weak. Only part of the rows carry a size: once, few, many, or a class if the clone is expanded.

cdr3_length: 16; v_call: TRBV4-1; j_call: TRBJ2-3; d_call: TRBD2; clone_size: NA; cdr3_nt: TGCGCCAGCACCCCTGGGATGGCTAGCGGGAGCCATACGCAGTATTTT; cdr3_aa: CASTPGMASGSHTQYF
cdr3_length: 14; v_call: TRBV7-2; j_call: TRBJ1-5; d_call: NA; clone_size: NA; cdr3_nt: TGTGCCAGCAGTTTTACTGACAGCTATCAGCCCCAGCATTTT; cdr3_aa: CASSFTDSYQPQHF
cdr3_length: 16; v_call: TRBV5-1; j_call: TRBJ1-2; d_call: NA; clone_size: NA; cdr3_nt: TGCGCCAGCAGCTTGGAAGGCGACTCAAATAACTATGGCTACACCTTC; cdr3_aa: CASSLEGDSNNYGYTF
cdr3_length: 15; v_call: TRBV7-9; j_call: TRBJ2-7; d_call: NA; clone_size: NA; cdr3_nt: TGTGCCAGCAGCCCAGCCCTCGGCTTAGCCTACGAGCAGTACTTC; cdr3_aa: CASSPALGLAYEQYF
cdr3_length: 18; v_call: TRBV4-1; j_call: TRBJ1-4; d_call: TRBD1; clone_size: NA; cdr3_nt: TGCGCCAGCAGCCAAGTTCAAGGGGGCTTGTCAACTAATGAAAAACTGTTTTTT; cdr3_aa: CASSQVQGGLSTNEKLFF
cdr3_length: 15; v_call: TRBV27; j_call: TRBJ2-3; d_call: NA; clone_size: NA; cdr3_nt: TGTGCCAGCAGTTTCCCTGGACCAGCCCGGGGGACGCAGTATTTT; cdr3_aa: CASSFPGPARGTQYF
cdr3_length: 16; v_call: TRBV21-1; j_call: TRBJ1-5; d_call: NA; clone_size: NA; cdr3_nt: TGTGCCAGCAGCAATATTTTAGGGGAGATTTGGCAGCCCCAGCATTTT; cdr3_aa: CASSNILGEIWQPQHF
cdr3_length: 15; v_call: TRBV19; j_call: TRBJ1-3; d_call: NA; clone_size: NA; cdr3_nt: TGTGCCAGTAGTATCCCTCAAGGCGCTGGAAACACCATATATTTT; cdr3_aa: CASSIPQGAGNTIYF
cdr3_length: 16; v_call: TRBV5-1; j_call: TRBJ1-3; d_call: NA; clone_size: NA; cdr3_nt: TGCGCCAGCACCCCCTCGGCGAGAACAGCTGGAAACACCATATATTTT; cdr3_aa: CASTPSARTAGNTIYF
cdr3_length: 13; v_call: TRBV19; j_call: TRBJ2-3; d_call: NA; clone_size: once; cdr3_nt: TGTGCCAGTAGTATGGGGGCCCCAGATACGCAGTATTTT; cdr3_aa: CASSMGAPDTQYF
cdr3_length: 13; v_call: TRBV5-5; j_call: TRBJ2-7; d_call: NA; clone_size: NA; cdr3_nt: TGTGCCAGCAGCTTGGGAGATCCCTACGAGCAGTACTTC; cdr3_aa: CASSLGDPYEQYF
cdr3_length: 16; v_call: TRBV19; j_call: TRBJ2-5; d_call: TRBD1; clone_size: NA; cdr3_nt: TGTGCCAGTAGTAAAGGTCCGGGACAGGGGTTGGAGACCCAGTACTTC; cdr3_aa: CASSKGPGQGLETQYF
cdr3_length: 14; v_call: TRBV27; j_call: TRBJ2-1; d_call: TRBD2; clone_size: NA; cdr3_nt: TGTGCCAGCAGAACTAGCGGGAGTGGGAATGAGCAGTTCTTC; cdr3_aa: CASRTSGSGNEQFF
cdr3_length: 17; v_call: TRBV27; j_call: TRBJ2-3; d_call: TRBD2; clone_size: NA; cdr3_nt: TGTGCCAGCAGTTTCTCCAGACTAGCGGGCGTTGGAGATACGCAGTATTTT; cdr3_aa: CASSFSRLAGVGDTQYF
cdr3_length: 12; v_call: TRBV6-5; j_call: TRBJ2-2; d_call: NA; clone_size: few; cdr3_nt: TGTGCCACTTTCACGGGGGCCGGGGAGCTGTTTTTT; cdr3_aa: CATFTGAGELFF
cdr3_length: 14; v_call: TRBV5-8; j_call: TRBJ2-7; d_call: NA; clone_size: NA; cdr3_nt: TGTGCCAGCAGCTTTCGGGCTAGCGCGGTCGAGCAGTACTTC; cdr3_aa: CASSFRASAVEQYF
cdr3_length: 16; v_call: TRBV4-2; j_call: TRBJ1-5; d_call: NA; clone_size: few; cdr3_nt: TGTGCCAGCAGCCGTACGGACAGTTCCAGCAATCAGCCCCAGCATTTT; cdr3_aa: CASSRTDSSSNQPQHF
cdr3_length: 14; v_call: TRBV15; j_call: TRBJ2-1; d_call: NA; clone_size: NA; cdr3_nt: TGTGCCACCAGCAGGCCCGGGGCAAACAATGAGCAGTTCTTC; cdr3_aa: CATSRPGANNEQFF
cdr3_length: 13; v_call: TRBV29-1; j_call: TRBJ2-7; d_call: TRBD2; clone_size: NA; cdr3_nt: TGCAGCGTATTGACTAGCGGACCCAACGAGCAGTACTTC; cdr3_aa: CSVLTSGPNEQYF
cdr3_length: 15; v_call: TRBV28; j_call: TRBJ2-7; d_call: TRBD1; clone_size: NA; cdr3_nt: TGTGCCAGCAGTTTCCCAAAGGGACAGATATACGAGCAGTACTTC; cdr3_aa: CASSFPKGQIYEQYF
cdr3_length: 17; v_call: TRBV5-1; j_call: TRBJ2-6; d_call: TRBD1; clone_size: NA; cdr3_nt: TGCGCCAGCAGCGTCGGACAGGGGGACTCTGGGGCCAACGTCCTGACTTTC; cdr3_aa: CASSVGQGDSGANVLTF
cdr3_length: 17; v_call: TRBV28; j_call: TRBJ1-2; d_call: NA; clone_size: NA; cdr3_nt: TGTGCCAGCAGTTTCCCCACTCGGGGCAGGATCGACTCCGGCTACACCTTC; cdr3_aa: CASSFPTRGRIDSGYTF
cdr3_length: 11; v_call: TRBV25-1; j_call: TRBJ2-7; d_call: NA; clone_size: NA; cdr3_nt: TGTGCCAGCAGTGGGCTCTACGAGCAGTACTTC; cdr3_aa: CASSGLYEQYF